This T cell receptor beta chain was identified in a study of cytomegalovirus exposure and HLA in healthy donors. General study findings and limits: In a later analysis, a missense DCLRE1C variant was linked to TCR beta V- and J-gene trimming.

The PCR had 60 Vbeta and 13 Jbeta primers. The data were produced by immunoSEQ multiplex PCR, yet TCRdb's version contains in-frame clones alone and is incomplete. The sample has about 110,000 clones; roughly 80% are singletons. As to this clone: Its antigen is undetermined.

Sequencing was performed on PBMCs. The TCR originated in a man aged 25-45 years in good health and CMV-seropositive.

The chain's CDR3 is CASSLERGEQYF. Here the CDR3 DNA reads TGTGCCAGCAGCCTGGAGCGGGGCGAGCAGTACTTC. The chain is built from TRBV5-4 and TRBJ2-5; 7 bases align to TRBD2. With the DNA end fitting TRBJ2-7 better, the J assignment may be wrong. CDR1 and CDR2 (germline): SGHNT, YYREEE (reference sequence). The CDR3 consists of 12 residues.